The present TCR beta chain was sequenced within a study of PD-1 blockade in classical Hodgkin lymphoma. The method was immunoSEQ multiplex PCR; TCRdb's version includes in-frame clones alone and lacks a portion of them. This table holds around 25,000 clones, around 80% found once. All patients experienced relapse after autologous stem cell transplantation, and brentuximab vedotin exposure was variable. This clone came up a few times. Germline CDR1 WNHNN, CDR2 SYGVQD (reference sequence). Trimming removed 2 bases at V and 2 bases at J, with 10 bases between. This CDR3 is built from 14 residues. This clonotype originated in a human donor with classical Hodgkin lymphoma. The material was peripheral blood mononuclear cells (PBMCs), obtained at baseline. The V gene is TRBV10-1, the J gene TRBJ2-7; D gene uncertain. CDR3 residues: CASSETPITYEQYF. For the CDR3, the DNA is TGCGCCAGCAGTGAGACGCCGATAACCTACGAGCAGTACTTC.